This T cell receptor beta chain was sequenced in a study of shared T cell receptors in the human thymus. Germline V CDR1 and CDR2: SNHLY, FYNNEI. V shed 5 bases and J 2 bases; nucleotides not matched to a gene: 9. The CDR3 spans 15 residues. Libraries were prepared by immunoSEQ multiplex PCR; TCRdb keeps only in-frame clonotypes and omits some of them. Of hundreds of thousands of clones listed, around 87% are singletons. This sample was shared with a second study, whose subject was human thymus T cells. That work states: The sample donors, healthy Finnish infants, were having corrective surgery for congenital heart defects. Corrective heart surgery yielded resections, and these provided the thymus tissue. Thymic and blood repertoires showed apparently biased V and J gene usage. Unrelated individuals reportedly shared highly overlapping thymic TCR repertoires.

The specimen sequenced was thymocytes. This receptor was identified in a boy younger than two with a congenital heart defect. The V and J genes are TRBV2 and TRBJ2-7; 7 nucleotides line up with TRBD1. The CDR3 sequence: CASSPTGTETYEQYF. The CDR3 DNA reads TGTGCCAGCAGTCCAACCGGGACAGAAACCTACGAGCAGTACTTC.